This entry describes one T cell receptor (beta chain). What this receptor recognizes is not known. No base quality information exists; no much larger clone differs at one position. The entry originates in a study of CD4+ T cells in melanoma (dated by TCRdb to between 2021 and 2023). Background on the whole study: Neoantigen-specific CD4+ T cells in human melanoma were what the study investigated.

The germline V gene (reference sequence) gives CDR1 as MNHEY and CDR2 as SMNVEV. V trim: 6 bases; J trim: 2 bases; unmatched bases: 8. The CDR3 runs 17 residues from the cysteine to the phenylalanine. The retained sequence is limited to the CDR3, 51 bases, with the frame set at the first base. Library preparation was by the immunoSEQ multiplex PCR assay. This immuneACCESS table, as held by TCRdb, lists in-frame sequences with V and J called but not all clones. Of the missing ones, under half trace to an unresolved V gene in checked studies; the others have no known cause. The sample table records approximately 10,000 clones; roughly two thirds of these occur just once. Approximately 15% of the sample is held by the ten biggest clonotypes. Here is what the overall study found, with its caveats: Neoantigen-specific CD4+ T cells were reported to be correlated with the function of CD8+ T cells, macrophages and B cells. Neoantigen-specific CD4+ T cells in melanoma were reported to show diverse differentiation states.

Patients with melanoma were used as donors. The V and J genes are TRBV27 and TRBJ2-3; 13 central bases correspond to TRBD2. The TCR originated in a human donor with melanoma. Sequenced sample: cells from a culture (not recorded whether cultured in vitro). The DNA sequence is as follows: TGTGCCAGCAGCCCTCGACTAGCGGGGGGAACCACAGATACGCAGTATTTT. Its translation is CASSPRLAGGTTDTQYF.